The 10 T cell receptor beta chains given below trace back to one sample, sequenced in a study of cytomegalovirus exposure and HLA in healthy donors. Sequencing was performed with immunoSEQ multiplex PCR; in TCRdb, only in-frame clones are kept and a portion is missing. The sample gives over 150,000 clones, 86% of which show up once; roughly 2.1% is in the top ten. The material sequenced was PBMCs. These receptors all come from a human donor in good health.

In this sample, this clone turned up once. The CDR3 DNA reads as TGTGCCAGTAGTATCGGGACAGAAGAGACCCAGTACTTC. It is translated as CASSIGTEETQYF. This chain uses TRBV19 with TRBJ2-5; the match to TRBD1 covers 7 bases. Germline V CDR1 and CDR2: LNHDA, SQIVND (reference sequence). The ends lost 3 bases at V and 3 bases at J; junction bases unmatched: 1. This CDR3 is built from 13 residues.

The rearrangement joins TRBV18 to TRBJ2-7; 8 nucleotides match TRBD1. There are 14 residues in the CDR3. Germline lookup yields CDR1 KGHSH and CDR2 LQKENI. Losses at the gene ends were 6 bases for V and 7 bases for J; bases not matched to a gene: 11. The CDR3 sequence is CASSPGGGAGEQYF. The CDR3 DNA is TGTGCCAGCTCTCCAGGGGGCGGTGCAGGGGAGCAGTACTTC.

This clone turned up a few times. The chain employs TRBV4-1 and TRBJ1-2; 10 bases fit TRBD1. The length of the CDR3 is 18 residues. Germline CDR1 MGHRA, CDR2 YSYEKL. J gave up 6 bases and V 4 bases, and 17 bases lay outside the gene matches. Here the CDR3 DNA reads TGCGCCAGCAGCCTAGTCCCGGGACAGGGGACCAAACCCCATGGCTACACCTTC. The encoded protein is CASSLVPGQGTKPHGYTF.

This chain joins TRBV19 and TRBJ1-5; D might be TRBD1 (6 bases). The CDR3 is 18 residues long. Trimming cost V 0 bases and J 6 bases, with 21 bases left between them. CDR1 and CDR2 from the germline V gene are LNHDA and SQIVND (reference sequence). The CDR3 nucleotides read TGTGCCAGTAGTATAGATGGCCCCCAGGGGCAGGGGATTCAGCCCCAGCATTTT. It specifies CASSIDGPQGQGIQPQHF.

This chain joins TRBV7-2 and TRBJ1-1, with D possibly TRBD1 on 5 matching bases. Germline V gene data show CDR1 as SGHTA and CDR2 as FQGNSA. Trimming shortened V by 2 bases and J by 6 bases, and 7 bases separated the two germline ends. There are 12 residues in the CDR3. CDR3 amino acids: CASSLRGAEAFF. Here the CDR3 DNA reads TGTGCCAGCAGCTTACGGGGGGCTGAAGCTTTCTTT.

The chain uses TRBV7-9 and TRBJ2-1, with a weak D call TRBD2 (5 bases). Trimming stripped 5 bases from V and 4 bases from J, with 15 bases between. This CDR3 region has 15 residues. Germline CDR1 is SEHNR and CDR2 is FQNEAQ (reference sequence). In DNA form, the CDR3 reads TGTGCCAGCAGCCCCGGTCCCGGGGAGTACAATGAGCAGTTCTTC. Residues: CASSPGPGEYNEQFF. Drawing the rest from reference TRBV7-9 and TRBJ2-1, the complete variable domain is DTGVSQNPRHKITKRGQNVTFRCDPISEHNRLYWYRQTLGQGPEFLTYFQNEAQLEKSRLLSDRFSAERPKGSFSTLEIQRTEQGDSAMYLCASSPGPGEYNEQFFGPGTRLTVL.

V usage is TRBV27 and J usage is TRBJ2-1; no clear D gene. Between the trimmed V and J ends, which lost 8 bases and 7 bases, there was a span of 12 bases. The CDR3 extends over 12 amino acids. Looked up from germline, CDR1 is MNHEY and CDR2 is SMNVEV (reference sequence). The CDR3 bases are TGTGCCAGCTCCCTAGTCGGGAATGAGCAGTTCTTC. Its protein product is CASSLVGNEQFF.

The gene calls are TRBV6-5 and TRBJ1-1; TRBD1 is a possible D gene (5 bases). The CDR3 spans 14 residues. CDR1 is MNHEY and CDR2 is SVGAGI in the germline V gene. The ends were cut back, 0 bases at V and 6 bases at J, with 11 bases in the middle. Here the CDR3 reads CASSYSGGIAEAFF. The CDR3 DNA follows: TGTGCCAGCAGTTACTCCGGGGGGATCGCTGAAGCTTTCTTT.

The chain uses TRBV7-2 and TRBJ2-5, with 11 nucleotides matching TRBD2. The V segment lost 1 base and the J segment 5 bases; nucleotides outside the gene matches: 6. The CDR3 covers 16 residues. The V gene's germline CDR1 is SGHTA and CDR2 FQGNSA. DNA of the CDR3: TGTGCCAGCAGCTTAGATGCTAGCGGGAGGAGGGAGACCCAGTACTTC. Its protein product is CASSLDASGRRETQYF. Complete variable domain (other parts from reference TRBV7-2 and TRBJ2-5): GAGVSQSPSNKVTEKGKDVELRCDPISGHTALYWYRQSLGQGLEFLIYFQGNSAPDKSGLPSDRFSAERTGGSVSTLTIQRTQQEDSAVYLCASSLDASGRRETQYFGPGTRLLVL.

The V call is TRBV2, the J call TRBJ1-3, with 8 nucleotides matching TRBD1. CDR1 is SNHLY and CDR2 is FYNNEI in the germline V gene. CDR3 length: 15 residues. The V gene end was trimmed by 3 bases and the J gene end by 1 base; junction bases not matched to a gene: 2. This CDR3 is CASSDGQGSGNTIYF. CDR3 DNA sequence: TGTGCCAGCAGTGACGGACAGGGATCTGGAAACACCATATATTTT.